This T cell receptor beta chain was found in a study of T cell repertoires in cytomegalovirus infection. Study as a whole: Shared public TCR beta signatures pointed to both CMV infection and a matching HLA type. Study-wide findings and caveats: Across the ex vivo response, the dominant clonotypes were HLA-C-restricted CMV-specific TCR beta clonotypes. CMV carriers having the relevant HLA were flagged by cumulative public TCR beta family frequency.

The germline V gene has CDR1 SEHNR and CDR2 FQNEAQ (reference sequence). The CDR3 length is 12 residues. The V and J ends lost 5 bases and 4 bases respectively, with 8 bases between them. TCRdb called the reads again in MiXCR, with one record for every CDR3 protein. Of 250,000 to 300,000 distinct CDR3 sequences detected, roughly 13% appear once; the ten largest clones hold around 9.5%. Details on this clonotype: Its antigen remains unidentified.

Sequenced: PBMCs. The source of this sequence is a human donor in good health (CMV status not recorded). Some clones in this sample may be carry-over from other donors' samples. The chain uses TRBV7-9 and TRBJ2-5; D not resolved. DNA for the CDR3: TGTGCCAGCAGCCCCGAAGGAGAGACCCAGTACTTC. Translation gives CASSPEGETQYF.